Following are 28 T cell receptor beta chains from one sample sequenced in a study of neurological immune-mediated disorders. TCRdb redid the calling of the 5' RACE reads with MiXCR, one entry per CDR3 protein. The sample lists 55,000 to 70,000 distinct CDR3 sequences; 9.5% to 12% were seen once. Sequenced sample: PBMCs. These receptor sequences come from a man aged 55 to 70 in good health.

This clonotype was found many times. The gene calls are TRBV20-1 and TRBJ2-7; 7 nucleotides agree with TRBD1. This CDR3 spans 13 amino acids. Germline-derived CDR1 and CDR2 are DFQATT and SNEGSKA (reference sequence). J lost 1 base, V lost 3 bases, and 3 bases had no gene match. CDR3 region: CSASRGQSYEQYF. The CDR3 region has the DNA TGCAGTGCTAGTAGGGGACAGTCCTACGAGCAGTACTTC.

This clonotype was counted ten times or more. CDR3: CASSLVGGKRDTQYF. Here the CDR3 DNA reads TGCGCCAGCAGCTTGGTCGGGGGTAAGAGAGATACGCAGTATTTT. The chain employs TRBV5-1 and TRBJ2-3, with D tentatively TRBD2 (6 bases). The ends were cut back, 0 bases at V and 5 bases at J, with 13 bases in the middle. Germline V gene lookup returns CDR1 SGHRS and CDR2 YFSETQ. The length of the CDR3 is 15 residues. Filled out from reference TRBV5-1 and TRBJ2-3, the complete variable domain reads KAGVTQTPRYLIKTRGQQVTLSCSPISGHRSVSWYQQTPGQGLQFLFEYFSETQRNKGNFPGRFSGRQFSNSRSEMNVSTLELGDSALYLCASSLVGGKRDTQYFGPGTRLTVL.

Judged by abundance, this clonotype is medium-sized. The V and J genes are TRBV7-2 and TRBJ2-1, with D hard to call. Germline V CDR1 and CDR2: SGHTA, FQGNSA. Trimming took off 1 base at V and 9 bases at J, with 10 bases between the two ends. This CDR3 has 13 residues. The CDR3 here is CASSLGPQTEQFF. The DNA for the CDR3 is TGTGCCAGCAGCTTAGGGCCACAGACTGAGCAGTTCTTC.

This clonotype was detected many times. DNA of the CDR3: TGCAGTGCTGGGGCTAGCGGGGGGGCCCGGAAAACAGATACGCAGTATTTT. This gives the protein CSAGASGGARKTDTQYF. J is TRBJ2-3 and V is TRBV20-1; 12 bases align to TRBD2. Germline CDR1 is DFQATT and CDR2 is SNEGSKA (reference sequence). The CDR3 runs to 17 residues. After removal of 5 bases from V and 3 bases from J, the junction contained 12 bases not matched to a gene.

This clonotype was seen at least ten times. The chain couples TRBV7-2 to TRBJ1-5; D is possibly TRBD1 (6 bases). CDR3 length: 14 amino acids. Trimming left V 1 base short and J 7 bases short, with 11 bases between. Per germline, CDR1 SGHTA and CDR2 FQGNSA. In DNA, the CDR3 is TGTGCCAGCAGCTTAGGAGTAGGGGGGCAGCCCCAGCATTTT. It translates to CASSLGVGGQPQHF.

The chain joins TRBV20-1 to TRBJ2-7, with 7 nucleotides matching TRBD1. The CDR3 spans 13 residues. The junction had 7 bases not matched to a gene; V was cut back by 7 bases and J by 1 base. Per the germline V gene, CDR1 is DFQATT and CDR2 is SNEGSKA (reference sequence). This chain's CDR3 is CSVGGAMSYEQYF. CDR3 in DNA: TGCAGTGTAGGGGGCGCGATGTCCTACGAGCAGTACTTC.

This clonotype was seen repeatedly, ten times or more. The genes are TRBV28 and TRBJ2-6, with D tentatively TRBD1 (6 bases). Trimming removed 6 bases at V and 1 base at J, with 13 bases between. In germline, CDR1 is MDHEN, CDR2 SYDVKM. The CDR3 is made up of 16 amino acids. CDR3 in DNA: TGTGCCAGCAGGAAGGGCAGGGGTTCTGGGGCCAACGTCCTGACTTTC. Protein: CASRKGRGSGANVLTF.

The sample holds many counts of this clonotype. The rearrangement links TRBV7-2 to TRBJ1-1; D uncertain. Germline values: CDR1 SGHTA, CDR2 FQGNSA. V lost 1 base and J lost 3, with 12 bases in between. The CDR3 totals 15 residues. The DNA for the CDR3 is TGTGCCAGCAGCTTAGGTTCCTCGCCGGACACTGAAGCTTTCTTT. Its translation is CASSLGSSPDTEAFF.

This clonotype occurred many times. The genes are TRBV28 and TRBJ1-3; D is uncertain. Deletions cut 6 bases from V and 0 bases from J, with 12 bases between. Germline V gene sequence: CDR1 MDHEN, CDR2 SYDVKM. This CDR3 has 15 residues. The CDR3 DNA sequence: TGTGCCAGCAGCCCGAGTTCCTTCTCTGGAAACACCATATATTTT. It is translated as CASSPSSFSGNTIYF.

This clonotype was recorded at least ten times. V gene TRBV6-2 or TRBV6-3 combines with J gene TRBJ2-1; D perhaps matches TRBD1 (6 bases). CDR1 is MNHEY and CDR2 is SVGEGT in the germline V gene. This CDR3 contains 15 residues. Between the trimmed V and J ends, which lost 1 base and 8 bases, there was a span of 15 bases. This chain's CDR3 is CASSYFRGEWDEQFF. As DNA, the CDR3 is TGTGCCAGCAGTTACTTCAGGGGTGAGTGGGATGAGCAGTTCTTC.

Of note for this clonotype: Since a much larger clone is just one base distant, this may be a read error. This chain connects TRBV7-2 to TRBJ2-7, with D hard to call. The CDR3 covers 14 residues. Germline CDR1 reads SGHTA; CDR2 reads FQGNSA. The CDR3 loop reads CAISLVRSTEEQYF. CDR3 bases: TGTGCCATCAGCTTAGTAAGGTCTACAGAGGAGCAGTACTTC.

This clonotype has ten or more counts. The chain carries TRBV5-1 and TRBJ2-3; TRBD1 matches at 10 bases. V gave up 1 base and J gave up 5 bases; unmatched junction bases: 10. The length of the CDR3 is 17 residues. The V gene's germline CDR1 is SGHRS and CDR2 YFSETQ. The CDR3 is CASSLSGTGVGVDTQYF. The CDR3 DNA reads as TGCGCCAGCAGCTTGTCCGGGACAGGGGTTGGGGTAGATACGCAGTATTTT.

This clonotype was seen ten or more times. This chain connects TRBV6-1 to TRBJ2-3; 10 bases are shared with TRBD2. Germline assignment: CDR1 MNHNS and CDR2 SASEGT. The length of the CDR3 is 15 residues. The V and J ends lost 2 bases and 4 bases, in that order; junction bases with no gene match: 3. The CDR3 DNA is TGTGCCAGCAGTGAAAATAGCGGGGGGCCAGATACGCAGTATTTT. Translating gives CASSENSGGPDTQYF.

In its sample, this clonotype is medium-sized. The chain has TRBV5-1 and TRBJ2-1, with 8 bases matching TRBD2. Germline V gives CDR1 SGHRS, CDR2 YFSETQ. The CDR3 runs to 15 residues. J lost 7 bases, V lost 1 base, and 7 bases had no gene match. CDR3 amino acids: CASSLTTGGQNEQFF. The CDR3 DNA follows: TGCGCCAGCAGCTTGACCACGGGGGGGCAAAATGAGCAGTTCTTC.

This clonotype was recorded many times. The chain carries TRBV6-5 and TRBJ2-7; D gene uncertain. The germline CDR1 and CDR2 sequences are MNHEY and SVGAGI. The CDR3 spans 13 residues. Trimming left V 0 bases short and J 6 bases short, with 9 bases between. The CDR3 DNA is TGTGCCAGCAGTTACTCGAGTTCAGCCGAGCAGTACTTC. Encoded protein: CASSYSSSAEQYF.

This clonotype was seen ten or more times. J is TRBJ1-2 and V is TRBV7-9; maybe TRBD1 (5 bases). Per the germline V gene, CDR1 is SEHNR and CDR2 is FQNEAQ (reference sequence). The V and J ends lost 5 bases and 4 bases respectively, with 17 bases between them. The CDR3 length is 15 residues. The CDR3 region is CASSPSQRGSYGYTF. The CDR3 DNA sequence: TGTGCCAGCAGCCCCAGCCAGAGGGGTTCCTATGGCTACACCTTC.

This clonotype has at least ten counts. The rearrangement links TRBV4-3 to TRBJ1-2, with D possibly matching TRBD1 (5 bases). This CDR3 comprises 12 residues. V lost 4 bases to trimming and J lost 8 bases, with 11 bases between them. Germline V gene lookup returns CDR1 LGHNA and CDR2 YSLEER. The CDR3 DNA reads as TGCGCCAGCAGCCGGGGACCCGCAGGCTACACCTTC. This gives the protein CASSRGPAGYTF.

In its sample, this clonotype was seen many times. The CDR3: CASSSSGRGYTF. The CDR3 nucleotides are TGTGCCAGCAGTTCATCAGGGCGTGGCTACACCTTC. J is TRBJ1-2 and V is TRBV6-5; tentative D call: TRBD1 (5 bases). The CDR3 is 12 residues long. From germline, CDR1 is MNHEY and CDR2 SVGAGI. V was clipped by 4 bases and J by 7 bases, with 10 bases between them.

Many counts were recorded for this clonotype. CDR3 protein: CASSLVGEKLFF. The DNA for the CDR3 is TGTGCCAGCAGTTTGGTGGGAGAAAAACTGTTTTTT. The chain is built from TRBV28 and TRBJ1-4; D is uncertain. The CDR3 loop spans 12 amino acids. Trimming pared 3 bases from V and 8 bases from J, leaving 7 bases between. Germline CDR1 and CDR2: MDHEN and SYDVKM.

This clonotype was observed at least ten times. V gene TRBV5-1 combines with J gene TRBJ1-4; D call uncertain. The ends were cut back, 4 bases at V and 3 bases at J, with 10 bases in the middle. CDR1 SGHRS and CDR2 YFSETQ come from the germline V gene. The CDR3 is 14 residues long. In nucleotides, the CDR3 is TGCGCCAGCAGCCGGCAGACACCTAATGAAAAACTGTTTTTT. Amino acid sequence: CASSRQTPNEKLFF.

There are a few counts of this clonotype. The chain uses TRBV5-5 and TRBJ1-1, with no clear D. The CDR3 contains 14 residues. Germline CDR1 reads SGHKS; CDR2 reads YYEKEE (reference sequence). Trimming removed 1 base at V and 7 bases at J, with 14 bases between. The CDR3 bases are TGTGCCAGCAGCTTGAACCCAAATAGAGGTGAAGCTTTCTTT. Residues: CASSLNPNRGEAFF.

At least ten counts were recorded for this clonotype. This CDR3 reads CASSLPGGYTF. DNA of the CDR3: TGTGCCAGCAGCCTCCCGGGTGGCTACACCTTC. The gene calls are TRBV12-3 or TRBV12-4 and TRBJ1-2; no clear D gene. CDR3 size: 11 residues. Deletions cut 6 bases from V and 7 bases from J, with 9 bases between.

This clonotype appeared many times. The rearrangement uses TRBV7-3 and TRBJ1-1, with a possible D match to TRBD1 (5 bases). Germline CDR1 SGHTA, CDR2 FQGTGA. The length of the CDR3 is 13 residues. V was clipped by 8 bases and J by 1 base, with 11 bases between them. The CDR3 DNA is TGTGCCAGCGGCCGAGACAGGAACACTGAAGCTTTCTTT. Amino acid sequence: CASGRDRNTEAFF.

At least ten counts were recorded for this clonotype. The rearrangement joins TRBV7-2 to TRBJ1-5; D is uncertain. From germline, CDR1 is SGHTA and CDR2 FQGNSA. This CDR3 has 15 amino acids. V lost 1 base and J lost 5, with 12 bases in between. The CDR3 DNA follows: TGTGCCAGCAGCTTAGTAAGCCAGGCCCATCAGCCCCAGCATTTT. Residues: CASSLVSQAHQPQHF.

This clonotype was counted at least ten times. V and J are TRBV20-1 and TRBJ2-7; 11 bases match TRBD1. This CDR3 has 14 amino acids. CDR1 is DFQATT, CDR2 SNEGSKA, per germline (reference sequence). V was pared by 5 bases and J by 6 bases, with 9 bases of the junction left unmatched. The CDR3 DNA is TGCAGTGCTCTTCCGGGACAGGGGGGGAGCGAGCAGTACTTC. Its translation is CSALPGQGGSEQYF.

There are many counts of this clonotype. V and J are TRBV20-1 and TRBJ1-2; TRBD1 might be the D (5 bases). CDR1 and CDR2 from the germline V gene are DFQATT and SNEGSKA (reference sequence). The length of the CDR3 is 15 residues. Deletions cut 6 bases from V and 4 bases from J, with 21 bases between. The CDR3 reads CSAFPRDAPGYGYTF. CDR3 sequence (DNA): TGCAGTGCCTTCCCCCGGGACGCGCCGGGCTATGGCTACACCTTC.

This clonotype was detected many times. The chain carries TRBV5-1 and TRBJ1-2; TRBD1 matches 7 bases. Losses at the gene ends were 0 bases for V and 8 bases for J; bases not matched to a gene: 10. CDR3 length: 15 residues. CDR1 is SGHRS and CDR2 is YFSETQ in the germline V gene. The CDR3 protein is CASSLENVRGRGYTF. The CDR3, as DNA: TGCGCCAGCAGCTTGGAGAATGTCAGGGGGAGAGGCTACACCTTC.

This clonotype occurred many times. The chain combines TRBV9 with TRBJ2-7; TRBD2 matches 7 bases. J lost 2 bases, V lost 0 bases, and 8 bases had no gene match. Germline values: CDR1 SGDLS, CDR2 YYNGEE. There are 16 residues in the CDR3. The CDR3, as DNA: TGTGCCAGCAGCGTAGCGGGGGACTACCCCACCTACGAGCAGTACTTC. Its translation is CASSVAGDYPTYEQYF.